The entry below gives a single T cell receptor (beta chain) sequence along with its context. The sample comes from a study of blood T cell repertoires in COVID-19. Across the study: The samples span acute and convalescent COVID-19 from the United States, Italy and Spain.

Using immunoSEQ multiplex PCR, the repertoire was profiled, and TCRdb retains in-frame clones only, with some absent. Of 200,000 to 250,000 clones listed, roughly 87% were seen once; the top ten hold around 2.6%. The study drew participants aged about 18 to 89 years from roughly 25 US areas. Cohorts were assigned according to the clinical history that participants reported. V lost 3 bases and J lost 4; bases outside the gene matches: 7. This CDR3 is 14 amino acids long. Germline V gene data show CDR1 as DFQATT and CDR2 as SNEGSKA (reference sequence). The chain is built from TRBV20-1 and TRBJ1-1, with 8 nucleotides matching TRBD1. The sequence came from a woman aged 25 to 45 with acute COVID-19. The sample was PBMCs or T cells enriched from blood (not recorded which). CDR3 region: CSASPGGEVTEAFF. The CDR3 DNA sequence: TGCAGTGCTAGTCCAGGGGGCGAGGTCACTGAAGCTTTCTTT.